This passage covers 21 T cell receptor beta chains from one sample sequenced in a study of blood T cell repertoires in COVID-19. Generated by immunoSEQ multiplex PCR, the TCRdb table keeps only in-frame clones and is missing some. The profile covers 250,000 to 350,000 clones, with roughly 84% appearing a single time and more than 1.1% taken by the ten largest. Sequencing was done on a sample of peripheral blood. The source is a human donor with COVID-19, enrolled during active disease. The donor label of this sample is uncertain.

This sequence joins TRBV7-2 and TRBJ2-1; tentative D call: TRBD2 (6 bases). Per germline, CDR1 SGHTA and CDR2 FQGNSA. V was pared by 5 bases and J by 12 bases, with 20 bases between. The CDR3 loop spans 14 amino acids. In DNA form, the CDR3 reads TGTGCCAGCAGCCCGACCCGTTCGGGGACTTTGCAGTTCTTC. It is translated as CASSPTRSGTLQFF.

The chain is built from TRBV7-8 and TRBJ1-1; D call uncertain. V was trimmed by 7 bases and J by 1 base, leaving 13 bases between them. The CDR3 runs 14 residues. Germline CDR1 SGHVS, CDR2 FQNEAQ. The CDR3 nucleotides are TGTGCCAGCACCCAGCCGGGAGCGAACACTGAAGCTTTCTTT. It yields the protein CASTQPGANTEAFF.

The V and J genes are TRBV5-4 and TRBJ1-1; D gene uncertain. Trimming took off 1 base at V and 8 bases at J, with 12 bases between the two ends. Germline loops: CDR1 SGHNT, CDR2 YYREEE (reference sequence). The CDR3 spans 13 residues. This CDR3 is CASSLTNIGEAFF. The CDR3 coding sequence is TGTGCCAGCAGCTTGACGAATATCGGGGAAGCTTTCTTT.

The genes are TRBV2 and TRBJ2-1; 11 bases agree with TRBD2. From germline, CDR1 is SNHLY and CDR2 FYNNEI. The V gene end was trimmed by 4 bases and the J gene end by 4 bases; junction bases not matched to a gene: 0. The CDR3 spans 14 residues. The CDR3 nucleotides are TGTGCCAGCAGTGGGACTAGCGGGTACAATGAGCAGTTCTTC. This translates into CASSGTSGYNEQFF.

V gene TRBV3-1 (or the pseudogene TRBV3-2) combines with J gene TRBJ1-2, with D possibly matching TRBD1 (5 bases). The V end was cut by 0 bases, the J end by 6 bases, with 11 bases between. Looked up from germline, CDR1 is LGHDT and CDR2 is YNNKEL (reference sequence). The CDR3 sequence is 14 residues long. CDR3 sequence: CASSQDPGMDGYTF. In nucleotides, the CDR3 is TGTGCCAGCAGCCAAGATCCAGGGATGGATGGCTACACCTTC.

This clone was seen once. This sequence joins TRBV5-4 and TRBJ2-7, with 11 nucleotides matching TRBD1. V dropped 5 bases and J dropped 6; count of bases not matched to a gene: 10. Germline V gene data show CDR1 as SGHNT and CDR2 as YYREEE (reference sequence). This CDR3 is 15 amino acids long. The CDR3 coding sequence is TGTGCCAGCAGGCTGCCAGGACAGGGGGCGGGCGAGCAGTACTTC. Translating gives CASRLPGQGAGEQYF. The full variable domain, rest sourced from reference TRBV5-4 and TRBJ2-7, is ETGVTQSPTHLIKTRGQQVTLRCSSQSGHNTVSWYQQALGQGPQFIFQYYREEENGRGNFPPRFSGLQFPNYSSELNVNALELDDSALYLCASRLPGQGAGEQYFGPGTRLTVT.

The chain links TRBV11-2 to TRBJ1-1; 7 bases match TRBD1. The CDR3 has 14 amino acids. With 6 bases clipped from V and 3 bases from J, the junction kept 7 bases outside the gene matches. Looked up from germline, CDR1 is SGHAT and CDR2 is FQNNGV. CDR3 sequence reads: CASRARQGDTEAFF. CDR3 bases: TGTGCCAGCAGGGCTAGACAGGGAGACACTGAAGCTTTCTTT.

The J gene is TRBJ2-1, the V gene TRBV7-2; D remains unclear. V dropped 1 base and J dropped 4 bases, with 8 bases sitting between them. CDR1 and CDR2 (germline): SGHTA, FQGNSA. The CDR3 consists of 14 residues. The CDR3 is CASSLGARYNEQFF. The DNA of the CDR3 is TGTGCCAGCAGCTTAGGAGCGAGGTACAATGAGCAGTTCTTC.

The chain recombines TRBV5-1 with TRBJ2-3; the D is unclear. Trimming took off 0 bases at V and 6 bases at J, with 14 bases between the two ends. CDR3 length equals 15 residues. The germline CDR1 and CDR2 sequences are SGHRS and YFSETQ. This CDR3 is CASSLDLRGPDTQYF. CDR3 coding DNA: TGCGCCAGCAGCTTGGATCTGAGAGGTCCGGATACGCAGTATTTT.

The J gene is TRBJ2-7, the V gene TRBV7-2; D is undetermined. The CDR3 totals 14 residues. Germline loops: CDR1 SGHTA, CDR2 FQGNSA. V lost 4 bases, J lost 7 bases, and 17 bases lay in between. In DNA form, the CDR3 reads TGTGCCAGCAGCTATTCGACTGGTAACTTAGAGCAGTACTTC. Translated: CASSYSTGNLEQYF.

This clone occurred a few times. The chain couples TRBV28 to TRBJ1-5, with D unresolved. This CDR3 is built from 12 residues. Germline assignment: CDR1 MDHEN and CDR2 SYDVKM. Trimming removed 5 bases from V and 4 bases from J, with 6 bases in between. The CDR3 bases are TGTGCCAGCAGTGTCGCGAATCAGCCCCAGCATTTT. Translation gives CASSVANQPQHF.

CDR3 residues: CASSFGLVGEQFF. The CDR3 coding sequence is TGTGCCAGCAGCTTCGGACTAGTGGGTGAGCAGTTCTTC. The chain recombines TRBV7-2 with TRBJ2-1; 7 bases are shared with TRBD2. J lost 9 bases, V lost 3 bases, and 5 bases had no gene match. The CDR3 runs to 13 residues. Germline CDR1 and CDR2: SGHTA and FQGNSA. The full variable domain, in which reference TRBV7-2 and TRBJ2-1 provide the parts outside the CDR3, is GAGVSQSPSNKVTEKGKDVELRCDPISGHTALYWYRQSLGQGLEFLIYFQGNSAPDKSGLPSDRFSAERTGGSVSTLTIQRTQQEDSAVYLCASSFGLVGEQFFGPGTRLTVL.

V usage is TRBV2 and J usage is TRBJ1-6; tentatively, D is TRBD1 (5 bases). The germline CDR1 and CDR2 sequences are SNHLY and FYNNEI. This CDR3 is built from 15 residues. Trimming shortened V by 1 base and J by 6 bases, and 10 bases separated the two germline ends. CDR3 sequence (DNA): TGTGCCAGCAGTGAAGAGGGCAGGGTTAATTCACCCCTCCACTTT. This encodes CASSEEGRVNSPLHF.

This rearrangement joins TRBV28 to TRBJ1-1, with D uncertain. The CDR3 runs to 14 residues. In germline, CDR1 is MDHEN, CDR2 SYDVKM. Trimming stripped 1 base from V and 3 bases from J, with 9 bases between. The CDR3, as DNA: TGTGCCAGCAGTTTATATAGGGAGGACACTGAAGCTTTCTTT. It specifies CASSLYREDTEAFF.

This clone has just one count. The chain is built from TRBV7-2 and TRBJ2-5; 11 bases align to TRBD2. CDR3 length: 15 amino acids. Germline V gene data show CDR1 as SGHTA and CDR2 as FQGNSA. V lost 3 bases, J lost 3 bases, and 3 bases stayed unmatched. CDR3 sequence reads: CASSFSGRGEETQYF. The CDR3 DNA follows: TGTGCCAGCAGCTTTAGCGGGAGGGGGGAAGAGACCCAGTACTTC.

The J gene is TRBJ2-3, the V gene TRBV24-1; D possibly corresponds to TRBD1 (6 bases). This CDR3 is built from 18 residues. The germline V gene encodes CDR1 KGHDR and CDR2 SFDVKD. Between the trimmed V and J ends, which lost 5 bases and 3 bases, there was a span of 23 bases. The CDR3 coding sequence is TGTGCCACCAGTGCCCGTCTCGGGGCAGGGGATGAGACAGATACGCAGTATTTT. Protein sequence: CATSARLGAGDETDTQYF.

CDR3 region: CASSFFGDRTSGNTIYF. CDR3 in DNA: TGTGCCAGCAGTTTTTTTGGTGACAGAACCTCTGGAAACACCATATATTTT. V and J are TRBV28 and TRBJ1-3; perhaps TRBD1 as D (5 bases). The CDR3 has 17 amino acids. V was clipped by 3 bases and J by 0 bases, with 15 bases between them. Germline values: CDR1 MDHEN, CDR2 SYDVKM.

This sequence joins TRBV6-5 and TRBJ2-2, with a weak D call TRBD1 (5 bases). Per the germline V gene, CDR1 is MNHEY and CDR2 is SVGAGI. V was trimmed by 6 bases and J by 6 bases, leaving 14 bases between them. This CDR3 has 14 residues. CDR3 coding DNA: TGTGCCAGCAGCTTAGGACATAACGCCGGGGAGCTGTTTTTT. Its translation: CASSLGHNAGELFF.

J is TRBJ2-5 and V is TRBV5-1; D gene uncertain. The CDR3 covers 14 residues. V dropped 2 bases and J dropped 5 bases, with 13 bases sitting between them. CDR1 and CDR2 from the germline V gene are SGHRS and YFSETQ. The CDR3 sequence is CASSFAIAGETQYF. CDR3 nucleotide sequence: TGCGCCAGCAGCTTCGCAATAGCCGGTGAGACCCAGTACTTC.

The genes are TRBV7-8 and TRBJ2-1; the match to TRBD1 covers 8 bases. V gave up 4 bases and J gave up 9 bases; unmatched junction bases: 14. CDR1 is SGHVS and CDR2 is FQNEAQ in the germline V gene. CDR3 length: 16 amino acids. Here the CDR3 reads CASSSPAGGAGIEQFF. CDR3 in DNA: TGTGCCAGCAGCTCCCCCGCAGGGGGCGCAGGGATTGAGCAGTTCTTC.

The chain carries TRBV24-1 and TRBJ2-5, with unresolved D. With 1 base removed from V and 4 bases from J, the gap between germline ends came to 12 bases. This CDR3 has 15 residues. Germline V CDR1 and CDR2: KGHDR, SFDVKD. As DNA, the CDR3 is TGTGCCACCAGTGATTTTGGCAGCGCGCGAGAGACCCAGTACTTC. Protein: CATSDFGSARETQYF.